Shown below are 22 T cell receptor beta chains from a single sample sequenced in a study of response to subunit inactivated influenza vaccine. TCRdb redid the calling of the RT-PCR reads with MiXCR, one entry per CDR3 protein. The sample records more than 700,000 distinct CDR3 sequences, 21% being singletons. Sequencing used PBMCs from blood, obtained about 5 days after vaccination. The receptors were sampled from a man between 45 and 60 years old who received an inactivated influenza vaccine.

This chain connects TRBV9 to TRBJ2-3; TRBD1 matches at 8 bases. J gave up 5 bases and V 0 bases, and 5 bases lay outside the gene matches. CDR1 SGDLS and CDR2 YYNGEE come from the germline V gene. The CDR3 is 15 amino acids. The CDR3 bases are TGTGCCAGCAGCGTAGGAGGACAGGGTGAAGATACGCAGTATTTT. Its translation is CASSVGGQGEDTQYF.

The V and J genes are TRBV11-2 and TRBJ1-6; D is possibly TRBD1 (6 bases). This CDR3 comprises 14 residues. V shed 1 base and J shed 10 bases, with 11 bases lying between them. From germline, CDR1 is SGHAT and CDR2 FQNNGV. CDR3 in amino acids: CASSLAQGSSPLHF. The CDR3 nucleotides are TGTGCCAGCAGCTTAGCGCAGGGGTCCTCACCCCTCCACTTT.

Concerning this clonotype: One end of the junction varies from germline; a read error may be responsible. Here the CDR3 reads CASSIAGGGNEQFF. The CDR3 DNA reads TGTGCCAGCAGTATAGCGGGAGGGGGGAATGAGCAGTTCTTC. The chain recombines TRBV12-3 or TRBV12-4 with TRBJ2-1, with 11 nucleotides matching TRBD2. The CDR3 consists of 14 residues.

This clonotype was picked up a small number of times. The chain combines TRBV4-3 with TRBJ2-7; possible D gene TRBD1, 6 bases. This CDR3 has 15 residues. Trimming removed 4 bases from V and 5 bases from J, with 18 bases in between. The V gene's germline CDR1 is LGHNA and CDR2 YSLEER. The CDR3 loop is CASSRGFGQRNEQYF. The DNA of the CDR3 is TGCGCCAGCAGCCGGGGTTTCGGACAGCGGAACGAGCAGTACTTC.

This CDR3 reads CSAPDRRNTEAFF. Here the CDR3 DNA reads TGCAGTGCTCCAGACAGGAGAAACACTGAAGCTTTCTTT. The rearrangement links TRBV20-1 to TRBJ1-1, with D possibly TRBD1 on 6 matching bases. The CDR3 is 13 residues long. Germline CDR1 and CDR2: DFQATT and SNEGSKA (reference sequence). Trimming took off 5 bases at V and 2 bases at J, with 12 bases between the two ends.

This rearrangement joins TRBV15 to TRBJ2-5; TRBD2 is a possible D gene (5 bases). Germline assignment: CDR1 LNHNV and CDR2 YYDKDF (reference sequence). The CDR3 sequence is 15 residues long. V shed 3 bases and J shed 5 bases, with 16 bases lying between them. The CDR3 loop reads CATSSPLPGRETQYF. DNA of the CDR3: TGTGCCACCAGCAGCCCCCTACCGGGAAGGGAGACCCAGTACTTC.

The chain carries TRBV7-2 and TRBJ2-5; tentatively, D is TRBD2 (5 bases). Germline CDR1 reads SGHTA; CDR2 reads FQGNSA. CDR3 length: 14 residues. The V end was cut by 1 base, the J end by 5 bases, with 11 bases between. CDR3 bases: TGTGCCAGCAGCTTAGGGTTCGGGGTGGAGACCCAGTACTTC. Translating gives CASSLGFGVETQYF. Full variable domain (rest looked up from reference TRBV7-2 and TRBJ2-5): GAGVSQSPSNKVTEKGKDVELRCDPISGHTALYWYRQSLGQGLEFLIYFQGNSAPDKSGLPSDRFSAERTGGSVSTLTIQRTQQEDSAVYLCASSLGFGVETQYFGPGTRLLVL.

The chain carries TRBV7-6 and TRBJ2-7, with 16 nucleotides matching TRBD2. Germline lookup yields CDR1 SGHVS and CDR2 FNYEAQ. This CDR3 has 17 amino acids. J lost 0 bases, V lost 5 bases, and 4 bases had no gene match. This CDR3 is CASSAGLAGGSSYEQYF. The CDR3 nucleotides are TGTGCCAGCAGCGCGGGACTAGCGGGGGGGAGCTCCTACGAGCAGTACTTC.

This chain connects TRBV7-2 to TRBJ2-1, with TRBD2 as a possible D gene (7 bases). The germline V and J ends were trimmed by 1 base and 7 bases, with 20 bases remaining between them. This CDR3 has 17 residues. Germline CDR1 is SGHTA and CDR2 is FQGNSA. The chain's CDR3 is CASSLVPLGGVRNEQFF. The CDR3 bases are TGTGCCAGCAGCTTAGTGCCTCTAGGGGGGGTGCGTAATGAGCAGTTCTTC.

The CDR3 coding sequence is TGTGCCAGCAGTTCCGGCTACAGGGGGAATTCACCCCTCCACTTT. It is translated as CASSSGYRGNSPLHF. This chain joins TRBV27 and TRBJ1-6, with 8 bases identical to TRBD1. The J segment lost 7 bases and the V segment lost 4 bases, leaving 6 bases of the junction unmatched. Germline CDR1 is MNHEY and CDR2 is SMNVEV (reference sequence). The CDR3 runs to 15 residues.

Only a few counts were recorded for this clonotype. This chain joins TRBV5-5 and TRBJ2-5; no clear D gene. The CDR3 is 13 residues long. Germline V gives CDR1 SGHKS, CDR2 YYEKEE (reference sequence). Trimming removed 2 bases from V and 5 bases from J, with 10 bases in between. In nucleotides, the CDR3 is TGTGCCAGCAGCTTTATTAGCACCGAGACCCAGTACTTC. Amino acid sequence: CASSFISTETQYF.

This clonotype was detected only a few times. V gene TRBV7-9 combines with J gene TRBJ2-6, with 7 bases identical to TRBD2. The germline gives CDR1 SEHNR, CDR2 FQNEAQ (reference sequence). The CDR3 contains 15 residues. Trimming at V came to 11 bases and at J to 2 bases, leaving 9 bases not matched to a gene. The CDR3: CAGRELAPGANVLTF. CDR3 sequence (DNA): TGTGCCGGGAGGGAGCTGGCCCCTGGGGCCAACGTCCTGACTTTC.

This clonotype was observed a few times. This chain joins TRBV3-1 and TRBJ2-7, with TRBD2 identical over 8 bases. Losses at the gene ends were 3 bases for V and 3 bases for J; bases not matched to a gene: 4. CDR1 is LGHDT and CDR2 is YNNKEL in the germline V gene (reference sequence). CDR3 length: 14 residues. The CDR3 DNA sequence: TGTGCCAGCAGCCAGTCGGGAGGGAACTACGAGCAGTACTTC. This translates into CASSQSGGNYEQYF.

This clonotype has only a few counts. CDR3 residues: CALQTGGNQPQHF. The CDR3 coding sequence is TGTGCCTTACAGACAGGGGGGAATCAGCCCCAGCATTTT. J is TRBJ1-5 and V is TRBV30; 9 bases line up with TRBD1. The CDR3 consists of 13 residues. J was trimmed by 4 bases and V by 7 bases; bases with no gene match: 5. Germline lookup yields CDR1 GTSNPN and CDR2 SVGIG (reference sequence). The full variable domain, its missing parts supplied by reference TRBV30 and TRBJ1-5, is SQTIHQWPATLVQPVGSPLSLECTVEGTSNPNLYWYRQAAGRGLQLLFYSVGIGQISSEVPQNLSASRPQDRQFILSSKKLLLSDSGFYLCALQTGGNQPQHFGDGTRLSIL.

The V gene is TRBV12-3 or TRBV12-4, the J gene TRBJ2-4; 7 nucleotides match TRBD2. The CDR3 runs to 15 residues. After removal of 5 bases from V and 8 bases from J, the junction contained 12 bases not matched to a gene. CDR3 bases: TGTGCCAGCAGTCGCGGGGCTAGCGGAAGGCACATTCAGTACTTC. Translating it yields CASSRGASGRHIQYF.

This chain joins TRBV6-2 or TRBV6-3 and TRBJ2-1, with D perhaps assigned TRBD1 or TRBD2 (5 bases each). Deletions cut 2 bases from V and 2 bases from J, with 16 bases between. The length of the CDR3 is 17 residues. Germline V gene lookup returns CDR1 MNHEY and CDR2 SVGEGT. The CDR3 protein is CASSYPLGVNPYNEQFF. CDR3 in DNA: TGTGCCAGCAGTTACCCTCTGGGGGTCAATCCCTACAATGAGCAGTTCTTC.

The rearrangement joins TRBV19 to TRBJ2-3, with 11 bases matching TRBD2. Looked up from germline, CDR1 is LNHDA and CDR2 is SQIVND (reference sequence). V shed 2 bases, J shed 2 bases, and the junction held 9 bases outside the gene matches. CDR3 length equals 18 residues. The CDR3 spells CASSIILTSGTPTDTQYF. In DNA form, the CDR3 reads TGTGCCAGTAGTATAATCCTGACTAGCGGGACTCCCACAGATACGCAGTATTTT. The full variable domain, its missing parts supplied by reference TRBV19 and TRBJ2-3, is DGGITQSPKYLFRKEGQNVTLSCEQNLNHDAMYWYRQDPGQGLRLIYYSQIVNDFQKGDIAEGYSVSREKKESFPLTVTSAQKNPTAFYLCASSIILTSGTPTDTQYFGPGTRLTVL.

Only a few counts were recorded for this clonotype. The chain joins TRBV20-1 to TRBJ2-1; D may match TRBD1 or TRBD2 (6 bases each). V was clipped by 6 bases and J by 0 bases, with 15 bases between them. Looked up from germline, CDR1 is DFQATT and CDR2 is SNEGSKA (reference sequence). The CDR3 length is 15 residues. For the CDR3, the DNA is TGCAGTGCAACGGGGGCCCCAAGCTCCTACAATGAGCAGTTCTTC. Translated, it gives CSATGAPSSYNEQFF.

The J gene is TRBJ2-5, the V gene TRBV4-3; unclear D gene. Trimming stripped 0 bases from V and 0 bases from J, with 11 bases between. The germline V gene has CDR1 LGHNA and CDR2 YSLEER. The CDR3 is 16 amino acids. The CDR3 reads CASSQDLPPYQETQYF. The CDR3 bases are TGCGCCAGCAGCCAAGATCTCCCCCCGTACCAAGAGACCCAGTACTTC.

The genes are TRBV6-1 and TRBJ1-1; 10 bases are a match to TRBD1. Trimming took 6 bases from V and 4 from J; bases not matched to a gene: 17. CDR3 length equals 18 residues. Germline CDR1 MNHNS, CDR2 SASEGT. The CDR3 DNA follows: TGTGCCAGCAGCCCAGGGGCTGGGACAGGGGTAGGTAGCACTGAAGCTTTCTTT. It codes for CASSPGAGTGVGSTEAFF.

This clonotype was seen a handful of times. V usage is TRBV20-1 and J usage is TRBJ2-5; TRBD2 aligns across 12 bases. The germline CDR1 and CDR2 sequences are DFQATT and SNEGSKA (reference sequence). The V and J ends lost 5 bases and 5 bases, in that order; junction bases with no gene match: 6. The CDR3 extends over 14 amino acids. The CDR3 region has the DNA TGCAGTGCTCGTCGGACTAGCGGGATTGAGACCCAGTACTTC. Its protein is CSARRTSGIETQYF.

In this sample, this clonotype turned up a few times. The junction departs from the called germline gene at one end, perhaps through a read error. The CDR3 protein is CSVEGDRVTDTQYF. CDR3 nucleotide sequence: TGCAGCGTCGAAGGGGACAGGGTCACAGATACGCAGTATTTT. The V call is TRBV29-1, the J call TRBJ2-3; 9 bases line up with TRBD1. Germline values: CDR1 SQVTM, CDR2 ANQGSEA. The CDR3 sequence is 14 residues long.